This T cell receptor beta chain was captured in a study of blood T cell repertoires in COVID-19. The CDR3 spans 15 residues. Germline CDR1 is SGHRS and CDR2 is YFSETQ. V gave up 0 bases and J gave up 6 bases, with 12 bases separating them. This table comes from immunoSEQ multiplex PCR, and its TCRdb copy is limited to in-frame clones, with some not included. Of roughly 410,000 clones listed, around 89% were seen once; the top ten hold under 2%. This chain connects TRBV5-1 to TRBJ2-2; perhaps TRBD1 as D (5 bases). The receptor was isolated from a woman between 35 and 50 years old with COVID-19, enrolled during active disease. Source material: peripheral blood. CDR3 protein: CASSLVAGISGELFF. The CDR3 bases are TGCGCCAGCAGCTTGGTGGCAGGGATTTCCGGGGAGCTGTTTTTT.